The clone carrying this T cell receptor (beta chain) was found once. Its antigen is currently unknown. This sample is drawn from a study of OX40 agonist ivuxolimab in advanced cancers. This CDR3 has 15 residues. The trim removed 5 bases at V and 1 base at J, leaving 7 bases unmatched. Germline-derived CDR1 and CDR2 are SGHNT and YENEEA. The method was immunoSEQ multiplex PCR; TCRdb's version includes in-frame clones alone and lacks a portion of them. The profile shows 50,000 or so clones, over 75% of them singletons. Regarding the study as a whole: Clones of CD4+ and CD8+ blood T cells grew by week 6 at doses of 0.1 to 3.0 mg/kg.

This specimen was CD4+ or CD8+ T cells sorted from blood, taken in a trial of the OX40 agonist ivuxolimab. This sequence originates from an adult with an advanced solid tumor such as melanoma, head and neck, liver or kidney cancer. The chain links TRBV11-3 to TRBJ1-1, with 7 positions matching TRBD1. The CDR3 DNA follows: TGTGCCAGCAGCCCCCGACAGGGATGGAACACTGAAGCTTTCTTT. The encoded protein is CASSPRQGWNTEAFF.